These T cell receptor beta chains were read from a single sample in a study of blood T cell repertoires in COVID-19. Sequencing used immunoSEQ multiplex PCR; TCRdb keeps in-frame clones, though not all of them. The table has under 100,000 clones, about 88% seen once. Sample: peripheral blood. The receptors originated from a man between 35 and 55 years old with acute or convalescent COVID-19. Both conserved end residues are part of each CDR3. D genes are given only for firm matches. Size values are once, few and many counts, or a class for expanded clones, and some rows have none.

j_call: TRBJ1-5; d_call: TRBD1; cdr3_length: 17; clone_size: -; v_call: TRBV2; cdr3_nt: TGTGCCAGCGGCCCGGGACAGGCCCTCCTGGGCAATCAGCCCCAGCATTTT; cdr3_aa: CASGPGQALLGNQPQHF
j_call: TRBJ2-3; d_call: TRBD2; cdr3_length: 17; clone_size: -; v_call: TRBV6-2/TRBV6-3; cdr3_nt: TGTGCCAGCAGTTCCTCTAGCGGGAGGCTTTTCACAGATACGCAGTATTTT; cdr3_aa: CASSSSSGRLFTDTQYF
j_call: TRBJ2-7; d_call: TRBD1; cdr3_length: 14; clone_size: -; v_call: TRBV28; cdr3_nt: TGTGCCAGCAGTTCTCCGGGACAGTCCTACGAGCAGTACTTC; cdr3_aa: CASSSPGQSYEQYF
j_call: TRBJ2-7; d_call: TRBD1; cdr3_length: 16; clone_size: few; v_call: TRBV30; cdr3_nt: TGTGCCTGCAAAGCTCACAGGGGGTCGGGTTCCTACGAGCAGTACTTC; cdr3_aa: CACKAHRGSGSYEQYF
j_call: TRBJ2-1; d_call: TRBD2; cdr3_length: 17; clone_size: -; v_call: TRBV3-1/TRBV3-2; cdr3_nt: TGTGCCAGCAGCCCGGCTAGCGGGCCCAACCCCTACAATGAGCAGTTCTTC; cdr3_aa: CASSPASGPNPYNEQFF
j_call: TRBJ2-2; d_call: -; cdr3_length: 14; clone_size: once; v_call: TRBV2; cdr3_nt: TGTGCCAGCAGGCCGGGAGTGGCCACCGGGGAGCTGTTTTTT; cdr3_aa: CASRPGVATGELFF
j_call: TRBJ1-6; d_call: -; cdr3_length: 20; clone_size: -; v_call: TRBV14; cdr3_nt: TGTGCCAGCAGCAAACAAACGGTTTTTAGAGGGAGCTCCTATAATTCACCCCTCCACTTT; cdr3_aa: CASSKQTVFRGSSYNSPLHF
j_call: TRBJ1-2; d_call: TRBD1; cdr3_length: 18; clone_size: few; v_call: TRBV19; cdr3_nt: TGTGCCAGTAGTATTGATGGGACAGGGGGCCCATATTCCTATGGCTACACCTTC; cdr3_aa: CASSIDGTGGPYSYGYTF
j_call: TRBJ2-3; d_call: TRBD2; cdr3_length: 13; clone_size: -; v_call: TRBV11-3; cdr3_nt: TGTGCCAGCAGCCCGACTAGCGCAGATACGCAGTATTTT; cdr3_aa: CASSPTSADTQYF
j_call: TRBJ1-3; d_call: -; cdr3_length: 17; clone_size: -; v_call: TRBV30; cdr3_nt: TGTGCCTGGAATACGAGGGGGAAAGGCAGCAGTGGAAACACCATATATTTT; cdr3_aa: CAWNTRGKGSSGNTIYF